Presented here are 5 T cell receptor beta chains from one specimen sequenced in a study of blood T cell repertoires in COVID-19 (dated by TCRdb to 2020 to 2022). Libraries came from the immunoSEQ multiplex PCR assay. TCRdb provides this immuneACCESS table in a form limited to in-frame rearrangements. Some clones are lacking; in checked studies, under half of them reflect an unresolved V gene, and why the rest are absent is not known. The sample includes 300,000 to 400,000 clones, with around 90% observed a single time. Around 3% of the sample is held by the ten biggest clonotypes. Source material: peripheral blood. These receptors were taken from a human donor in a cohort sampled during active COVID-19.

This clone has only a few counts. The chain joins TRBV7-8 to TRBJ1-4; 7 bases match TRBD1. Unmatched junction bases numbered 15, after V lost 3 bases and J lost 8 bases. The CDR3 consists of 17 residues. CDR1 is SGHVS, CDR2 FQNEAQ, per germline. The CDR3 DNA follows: TGTGCCAGCAGCTTTTGGGCCCAGGGGGGCCCCTGGGAAAAACTGTTTTTT. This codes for CASSFWAQGGPWEKLFF.

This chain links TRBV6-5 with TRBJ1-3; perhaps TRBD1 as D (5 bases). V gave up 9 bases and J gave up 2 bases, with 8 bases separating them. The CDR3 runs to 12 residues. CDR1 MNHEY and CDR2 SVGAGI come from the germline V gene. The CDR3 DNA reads TGTGCCAGTGGGACTGCTGGAAACACCATATATTTT. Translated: CASGTAGNTIYF.

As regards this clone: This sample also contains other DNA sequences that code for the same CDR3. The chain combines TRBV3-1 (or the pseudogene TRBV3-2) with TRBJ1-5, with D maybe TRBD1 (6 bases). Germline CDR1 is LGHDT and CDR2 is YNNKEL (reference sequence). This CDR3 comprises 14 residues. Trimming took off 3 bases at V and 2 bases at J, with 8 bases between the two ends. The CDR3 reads CASSQGAGNQPQHF. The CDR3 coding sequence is TGTGCCAGCAGCCAGGGGGCGGGCAATCAGCCCCAGCATTTT.

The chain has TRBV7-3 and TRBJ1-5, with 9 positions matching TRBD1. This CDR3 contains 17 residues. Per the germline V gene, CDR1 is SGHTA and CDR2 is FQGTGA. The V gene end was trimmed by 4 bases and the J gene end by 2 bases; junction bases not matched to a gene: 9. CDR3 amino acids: CASSSPGQGKGNQPQHF. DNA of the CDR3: TGTGCCAGCAGCTCTCCGGGACAGGGAAAGGGCAATCAGCCCCAGCATTTT.

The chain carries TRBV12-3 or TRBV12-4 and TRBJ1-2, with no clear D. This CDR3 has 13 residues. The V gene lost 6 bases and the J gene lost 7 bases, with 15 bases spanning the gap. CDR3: CASSLTAFGGYTF. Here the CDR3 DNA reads TGTGCCAGCAGCCTTACAGCTTTTGGTGGCTACACCTTC.